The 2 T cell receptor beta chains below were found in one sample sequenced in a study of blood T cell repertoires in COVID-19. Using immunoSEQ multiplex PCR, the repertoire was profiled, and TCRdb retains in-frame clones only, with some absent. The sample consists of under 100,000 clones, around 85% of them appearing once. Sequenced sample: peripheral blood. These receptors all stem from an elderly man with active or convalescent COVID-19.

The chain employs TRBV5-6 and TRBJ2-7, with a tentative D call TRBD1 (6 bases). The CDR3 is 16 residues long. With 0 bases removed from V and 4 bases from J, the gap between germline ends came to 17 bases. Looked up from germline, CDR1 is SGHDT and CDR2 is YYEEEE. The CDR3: CASSLDFAGASYEQYF. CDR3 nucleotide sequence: TGTGCCAGCAGCTTGGATTTCGCAGGGGCCAGTTACGAGCAGTACTTC. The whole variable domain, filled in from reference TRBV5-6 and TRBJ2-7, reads DAGVTQSPTHLIKTRGQQVTLRCSPKSGHDTVSWYQQALGQGPQFIFQYYEEEERQRGNFPDRFSGHQFPNYSSELNVNALLLGDSALYLCASSLDFAGASYEQYFGPGTRLTVT.

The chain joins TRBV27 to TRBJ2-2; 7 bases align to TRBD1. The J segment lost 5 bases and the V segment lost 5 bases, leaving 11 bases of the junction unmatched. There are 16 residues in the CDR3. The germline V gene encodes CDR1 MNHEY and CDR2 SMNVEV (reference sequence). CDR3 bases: TGTGCCAGCAGTACCTCCCGGACAGGCGGGACCGGGGAGCTGTTTTTT. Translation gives CASSTSRTGGTGELFF.